The 20 T cell receptor beta chains below all came from one sample that was sequenced in a study of T cells after yellow fever vaccination. TCRdb re-called the 5' RACE reads with MiXCR, one entry per CDR3 protein. Of fewer than 350,000 distinct CDR3 sequences in the sample, 3.6% were seen once. Sequences were derived from PBMCs, sampled on the day of the yellow fever booster vaccination. These receptor sequences come from a man younger than 35 who received the YFV17D yellow fever vaccine.

The V gene is TRBV11-2, the J gene TRBJ2-4; 10 bases are shared with TRBD1. Germline V gene lookup returns CDR1 SGHAT and CDR2 FQNNGV. This CDR3 spans 16 amino acids. Unmatched junction bases numbered 13, after V lost 6 bases and J lost 8 bases. CDR3 residues: CASRKPGQGRMDIQYF. The CDR3, as DNA: TGTGCCAGCAGAAAACCGGGACAGGGGAGGATGGACATTCAGTACTTC.

This clonotype was counted many times. The V gene is TRBV5-4, the J gene TRBJ2-6; TRBD1 might be the D (5 bases). CDR3 length: 14 residues. Germline V gene sequence: CDR1 SGHNT, CDR2 YYREEE (reference sequence). The V gene lost 4 bases and the J gene lost 10 bases, with 15 bases spanning the gap. CDR3 DNA sequence: TGTGCCAGCAGCCTGGAGACAGTAGGGAACGTCCTGACTTTC. It yields the protein CASSLETVGNVLTF.

This CDR3 is CSARNRVSYNEQFF. In DNA, the CDR3 is TGCAGTGCAAGGAACAGGGTATCCTACAATGAGCAGTTCTTC. The chain combines TRBV20-1 with TRBJ2-1, with a possible D match to TRBD1 (6 bases). Germline V gene lookup returns CDR1 DFQATT and CDR2 SNEGSKA (reference sequence). V lost 6 bases, J lost 1 base, and 13 bases lay in between. CDR3 size: 14 residues.

This clonotype has ten or more counts. This sequence joins TRBV5-1 and TRBJ2-1; TRBD1 matches 8 bases. There are 16 residues in the CDR3. Looked up from germline, CDR1 is SGHRS and CDR2 is YFSETQ. V lost 0 bases and J lost 8; bases outside the gene matches: 10. CDR3 loop: CASSLDGQGKGDEQFF. Written as DNA, the CDR3 is TGCGCCAGCAGCTTGGATGGACAGGGTAAAGGTGATGAGCAGTTCTTC.

The chain is built from TRBV6-1 and TRBJ1-6, with D possibly matching TRBD1 (5 bases). The germline V and J ends were trimmed by 4 bases and 16 bases, with 11 bases remaining between them. The CDR3 is 11 amino acids. The germline V gene encodes CDR1 MNHNS and CDR2 SASEGT. CDR3 protein: CASSGDGRLHF. The CDR3 DNA sequence: TGTGCCAGCAGTGGGGACGGGAGACTCCACTTT.

J is TRBJ2-6 and V is TRBV20-1, with D hard to call. With 1 base removed from V and 4 bases from J, the gap between germline ends came to 8 bases. In germline, CDR1 is DFQATT, CDR2 SNEGSKA (reference sequence). This CDR3 is built from 14 residues. The chain's CDR3 is CSARVLGGANVLTF. The DNA of the CDR3 is TGCAGTGCTAGAGTCTTAGGGGGGGCCAACGTCCTGACTTTC.

This chain links TRBV20-1 with TRBJ2-3, with a weak D call TRBD2 (5 bases). Trimming removed 0 bases from V and 2 bases from J, with 15 bases in between. The CDR3 contains 16 residues. The germline V gene encodes CDR1 DFQATT and CDR2 SNEGSKA (reference sequence). The CDR3, as DNA: TGCAGTGCTAGAGATTCGCCAGCGGCCCTCACAGATACGCAGTATTTT. This sequence encodes CSARDSPAALTDTQYF.

This clonotype was detected ten times or more. The chain recombines TRBV4-1 with TRBJ2-2; D is uncertain. The CDR3 runs 13 residues. The ends were cut back, 1 base at V and 8 bases at J, with 8 bases in the middle. In germline, CDR1 is MGHRA, CDR2 YSYEKL. CDR3: CASSQVFQGELFF. CDR3 nucleotides: TGCGCCAGCAGCCAAGTTTTCCAGGGGGAGCTGTTTTTT.

This clonotype has a count of ten or more. CDR3 region: CASSRDFPETQYF. Written as DNA, the CDR3 is TGTGCCAGCAGCCGGGACTTTCCGGAGACCCAGTACTTC. The V and J genes are TRBV3-1 and TRBJ2-5; D perhaps matches TRBD2 (6 bases). The CDR3 runs to 13 residues. With 4 bases removed from V and 5 bases from J, the gap between germline ends came to 11 bases. Germline V lookup: CDR1 LGHDT, CDR2 YNNKEL (reference sequence).

This clonotype was picked up many times. The genes are TRBV6-5 and TRBJ2-4; D gene unclear. Trimming pared 0 bases from V and 0 bases from J, leaving 6 bases between. This CDR3 contains 15 residues. Germline-derived CDR1 and CDR2 are MNHEY and SVGAGI. CDR3 sequence (DNA): TGTGCCAGCAGTTACTCGGGGTTAGCCAAAAACATTCAGTACTTC. Translating gives CASSYSGLAKNIQYF.

The chain joins TRBV20-1 to TRBJ2-5; TRBD2 matches at 10 bases. The CDR3 loop spans 15 amino acids. Unmatched junction bases numbered 8, after V lost 2 bases and J lost 5 bases. Per germline, CDR1 DFQATT and CDR2 SNEGSKA (reference sequence). The CDR3 protein is CSARNPAGGQETQYF. Here the CDR3 DNA reads TGCAGTGCTAGAAACCCAGCGGGGGGGCAGGAGACCCAGTACTTC.

The chain couples TRBV12-5 to TRBJ2-3, with TRBD2 matching 8 bases. CDR3 size: 15 residues. The junction had 9 bases not matched to a gene; V was cut back by 8 bases and J by 2 bases. The germline V gene encodes CDR1 LGHNT and CDR2 FRNRAP. As DNA, the CDR3 is TGTGCTAGTCGGGAGGGACTTGCACCCACAGATACGCAGTATTTT. Amino acid sequence: CASREGLAPTDTQYF.

The chain employs TRBV11-2 and TRBJ2-7; TRBD2 matches at 9 bases. Germline lookup yields CDR1 SGHAT and CDR2 FQNNGV. The V and J ends lost 1 base and 2 bases, in that order; junction bases with no gene match: 3. The CDR3 runs to 15 residues. CDR3 region: CASSLGAGGTYEQYF. CDR3 bases: TGTGCCAGCAGCTTAGGAGCGGGGGGAACCTACGAGCAGTACTTC.

The J gene is TRBJ2-7, the V gene TRBV28, with a possible D match to TRBD1 (6 bases). Germline loops: CDR1 MDHEN, CDR2 SYDVKM. V lost 3 bases and J lost 0, with 12 bases in between. The CDR3 consists of 15 residues. The CDR3 region is CASSFRTASSYEQYF. The DNA for the CDR3 is TGTGCCAGCAGTTTTAGGACAGCAAGCTCCTACGAGCAGTACTTC.

J is TRBJ1-5 and V is TRBV19; D is ambiguous. CDR1 is LNHDA and CDR2 is SQIVND in the germline V gene (reference sequence). This CDR3 region has 14 residues. V was shortened by 4 bases and J by 2 bases, with 9 bases between the two germline ends. In DNA, the CDR3 is TGTGCCAGTAGTACCTCTTTGGGCAATCAGCCCCAGCATTTT. This gives the protein CASSTSLGNQPQHF.

The chain joins TRBV19 to TRBJ1-2, with TRBD1 matching over 9 bases. The CDR3 runs 13 residues. Germline-derived CDR1 and CDR2 are LNHDA and SQIVND (reference sequence). Losses at the gene ends were 5 bases for V and 6 bases for J; bases not matched to a gene: 4. The chain's CDR3 is CASSVQGADGYTF. Written as DNA, the CDR3 is TGTGCCAGTAGTGTACAGGGGGCGGATGGCTACACCTTC.

This clonotype was picked up many times. V gene TRBV5-8 combines with J gene TRBJ1-2; no definite D call. The CDR3 covers 14 residues. Trimming pared 7 bases from V and 2 bases from J, leaving 15 bases between. The germline V gene has CDR1 SGHTS and CDR2 YDEGEE. The CDR3 DNA follows: TGTGCCAGCGAACCCCGGACGGCCAACTATGGCTACACCTTC. Protein product: CASEPRTANYGYTF. The entire variable domain, with the rest obtained from reference TRBV5-8 and TRBJ1-2, is as follows: EAGVTQSPTHLIKTRGQQATLRCSPISGHTSVYWYQQALGLGLQFLLWYDEGEERNRGNFPPRFSGRQFPNYSSELNVNALELEDSALYLCASEPRTANYGYTFGSGTRLTVV.

With regard to this clonotype: Since no conserved phenylalanine or tryptophan closes the CDR3, a read error is the likely cause. V is TRBV19 and J is TRBJ1-5, with a weak D call TRBD1 (6 bases). CDR1 and CDR2 from the germline V gene are LNHDA and SQIVND (reference sequence). The CDR3 length is 15 residues. V was cut by 3 bases and J by 6 bases, with 15 bases left in between. DNA for the CDR3: TGTGCCAGTAGTATCCAGGGGCGCACCGGTCAGCCCCAGCATCTT. Residues: CASSIQGRTGQPQHL.

Ten or more counts support this clonotype. This CDR3 reads CSAPDRIFGELFF. CDR3 bases: TGCAGTGCCCCGGACAGGATTTTCGGGGAGCTGTTTTTT. V and J are TRBV20-1 and TRBJ2-2, with TRBD1 matching 7 bases. Germline V gene lookup returns CDR1 DFQATT and CDR2 SNEGSKA (reference sequence). V was pared by 6 bases and J by 7 bases, with 8 bases of the junction left unmatched. The CDR3 is 13 residues long.

This clonotype was counted many times. The chain couples TRBV2 to TRBJ2-2; the D is unclear. Germline values: CDR1 SNHLY, CDR2 FYNNEI. Trimming removed 6 bases from V and 1 base from J, with 9 bases in between. This CDR3 has 14 amino acids. The CDR3 nucleotides are TGTGCCAGCAGCCCGGGCCTGAACACCGGGGAGCTGTTTTTT. It yields the protein CASSPGLNTGELFF.